This TCR beta chain was captured in a study of Tregs in tolerant kidney transplant recipients. Study-wide points: Changing PCR primers prevented nucleotide comparison between some patients' samples.

To note about this clone: Its antigen is undetermined.

V was pared by 5 bases and J by 5 bases, with 9 bases of the junction left unmatched. Germline V gene data show CDR1 as SGHNT and CDR2 as YENEEA. CDR3 length equals 14 residues. Repertoires were generated with immunoSEQ multiplex PCR, while TCRdb's copy carries only in-frame clones and drops some. Of 100,000 to 130,000 clones in the sample, about 90% were seen once. The sequence came from a human donor who received a combined kidney and bone marrow transplant. The material was CD4+ T cells from blood, obtained before the transplant. This chain connects TRBV11-3 to TRBJ2-7; 7 nucleotides agree with TRBD1. The CDR3 coding sequence is TGTGCCAGCAGCCTACAGGGGCTTAACGACGAGCAGTACTTC. Translation: CASSLQGLNDEQYF.